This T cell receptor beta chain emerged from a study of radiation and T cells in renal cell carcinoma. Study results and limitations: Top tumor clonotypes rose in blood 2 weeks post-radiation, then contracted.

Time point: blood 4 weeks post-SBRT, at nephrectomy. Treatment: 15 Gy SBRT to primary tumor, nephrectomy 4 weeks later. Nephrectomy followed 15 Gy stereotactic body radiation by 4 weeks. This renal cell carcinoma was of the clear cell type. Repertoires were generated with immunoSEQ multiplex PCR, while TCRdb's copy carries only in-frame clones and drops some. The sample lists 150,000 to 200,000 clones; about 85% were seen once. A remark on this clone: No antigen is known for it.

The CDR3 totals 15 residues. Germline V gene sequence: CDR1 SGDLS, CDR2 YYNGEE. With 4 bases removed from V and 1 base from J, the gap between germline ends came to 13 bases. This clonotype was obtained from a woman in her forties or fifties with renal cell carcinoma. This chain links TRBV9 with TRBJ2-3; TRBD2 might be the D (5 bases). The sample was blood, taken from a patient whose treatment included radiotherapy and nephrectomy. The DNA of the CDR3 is TGTGCCAGCAGCCTTGGATGGGGAGGCACAGATACGCAGTATTTT. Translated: CASSLGWGGTDTQYF.